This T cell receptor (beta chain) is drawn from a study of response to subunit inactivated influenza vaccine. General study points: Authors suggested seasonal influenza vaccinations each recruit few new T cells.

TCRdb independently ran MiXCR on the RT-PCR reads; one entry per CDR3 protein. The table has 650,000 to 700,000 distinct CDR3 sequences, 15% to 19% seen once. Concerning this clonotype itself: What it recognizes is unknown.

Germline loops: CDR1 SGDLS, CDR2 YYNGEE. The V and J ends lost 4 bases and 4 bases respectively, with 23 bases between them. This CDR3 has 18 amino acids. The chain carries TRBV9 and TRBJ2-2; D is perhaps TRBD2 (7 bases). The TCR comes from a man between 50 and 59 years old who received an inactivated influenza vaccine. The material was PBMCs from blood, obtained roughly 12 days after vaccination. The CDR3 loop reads CASSFRGGAKVLTGELFF. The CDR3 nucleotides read TGTGCCAGCAGCTTCAGGGGAGGGGCGAAGGTCCTCACCGGGGAGCTGTTTTTT.